The 20 T cell receptor beta chains given below trace back to one sample, sequenced in a study of shared clonotypes between healthy human individuals. Data came from immunoSEQ multiplex PCR; TCRdb stores just in-frame clones and leaves some out. Here the sample spans about 2.1 million clones, just over 90% being singletons. Terminally differentiated effector memory CD45RA+ cells were excluded by CCR7 positive selection of CD45RO-negative cells. Sequenced sample: naive CD8+ T cells from PBMCs. The origin of the receptors is a man aged 18 to 30 in good health. Some clones in this sample may be carry-over from other donors' samples.

V usage is TRBV6-5 and J usage is TRBJ2-7; no clear D gene. V lost 6 bases and J lost 0, with 9 bases in between. The CDR3 sequence is 13 residues long. Germline CDR1 is MNHEY and CDR2 is SVGAGI. The CDR3 nucleotides read TGTGCCAGCAGGCCGGACGTCTCCTACGAGCAGTACTTC. As protein: CASRPDVSYEQYF.

V usage is TRBV7-8 and J usage is TRBJ1-3, with 8 bases aligning to TRBD1. Germline V lookup: CDR1 SGHVS, CDR2 FQNEAQ. The V and J ends lost 5 bases and 1 base, in that order; junction bases with no gene match: 13. The CDR3 is made up of 18 amino acids. The CDR3 bases are TGTGCCAGCAGCCTTGGGACAGGACCCTTGTCTTCTGGAAACACCATATATTTT. Amino acids: CASSLGTGPLSSGNTIYF. The whole variable domain, remainder taken from reference TRBV7-8 and TRBJ1-3, is GAGVSQSPRYKVAKRGQDVALRCDPISGHVSLFWYQQALGQGPEFLTYFQNEAQLDKSGLPSDRFFAERPEGSVSTLKIQRTQQEDSAVYLCASSLGTGPLSSGNTIYFGEGSWLTVV.

This chain uses TRBV11-2 with TRBJ2-3; tentative D call: TRBD2 (6 bases). With 7 bases removed from V and 5 bases from J, the gap between germline ends came to 13 bases. Per the germline V gene, CDR1 is SGHAT and CDR2 is FQNNGV. The CDR3 is 13 residues long. The CDR3 loop reads CASNSGVEDTQYF. The CDR3 DNA follows: TGTGCCAGCAATTCGGGAGTTGAAGATACGCAGTATTTT.

In DNA, the CDR3 is TGTGCCAGCAGCTTAGGTACAGGGCCCCTCCAAGAGACCCAGTACTTC. Its translation is CASSLGTGPLQETQYF. The V gene is TRBV11-2, the J gene TRBJ2-5; TRBD1 might be the D (6 bases). Trimming left V 1 base short and J 1 base short, with 13 bases between. CDR3 length: 16 amino acids. The germline V gene has CDR1 SGHAT and CDR2 FQNNGV.

This sequence joins TRBV6-6 and TRBJ2-1; 12 bases map to TRBD2. J was trimmed by 9 bases and V by 5 bases; bases with no gene match: 11. This CDR3 comprises 16 residues. CDR1 MNHNY and CDR2 SVGAGI come from the germline V gene (reference sequence). The CDR3 loop is CASSPRTSGAPGEQFF. DNA of the CDR3: TGTGCCAGCAGTCCCAGGACTAGCGGGGCCCCGGGTGAGCAGTTCTTC.

This clone appeared a few times. The V and J genes are TRBV11-2 and TRBJ1-2; D is uncertain. The germline CDR1 and CDR2 sequences are SGHAT and FQNNGV. Trimming removed 1 base from V and 3 bases from J, with 9 bases in between. The CDR3 covers 14 residues. CDR3 region: CASSLAGLDYGYTF. The CDR3 DNA reads as TGTGCCAGCAGCTTAGCTGGCCTGGACTATGGCTACACCTTC.

This chain connects TRBV19 to TRBJ2-7; possibly TRBD2 for D (6 bases). Trimming cost V 4 bases and J 2 bases, with 21 bases left between them. CDR3 size: 17 residues. Germline V gene lookup returns CDR1 LNHDA and CDR2 SQIVND (reference sequence). This CDR3 is CASSTGQVRGEAYEQYF. The CDR3, as DNA: TGTGCCAGTAGTACGGGCCAGGTGCGGGGAGAGGCCTACGAGCAGTACTTC.

The gene calls are TRBV11-2 and TRBJ1-2, with 7 bases matching TRBD1. CDR1 SGHAT and CDR2 FQNNGV come from the germline V gene. CDR3 length: 13 amino acids. With 6 bases clipped from V and 11 bases from J, the junction kept 12 bases outside the gene matches. For the CDR3, the DNA is TGTGCCAGCAGATCCTCCAGGGGGTTCCTGTACACCTTC. Translated, it gives CASRSSRGFLYTF.

The CDR3, as DNA: TGTGCCAGCTCGCCCGGGACCCTACTTAGGGAGACCCAGTACTTC. Its protein is CASSPGTLLRETQYF. The chain couples TRBV18 to TRBJ2-5, with D possibly called TRBD1 or TRBD2 (5 bases each). This CDR3 region has 15 residues. The germline CDR1 and CDR2 sequences are KGHSH and LQKENI. V was pared by 6 bases and J by 5 bases, with 19 bases between.

This chain joins TRBV29-1 and TRBJ2-2; 9 nucleotides match TRBD2. CDR1 is SQVTM and CDR2 is ANQGSEA in the germline V gene. With V trimmed by 7 bases and J by 2 bases, 5 bases remained unmatched. This CDR3 is 14 amino acids long. In nucleotides, the CDR3 is TGCAGCGCGGCGACTAGCGGTAACACCGGGGAGCTGTTTTTT. Its translation is CSAATSGNTGELFF.

The J gene is TRBJ2-7, the V gene TRBV7-9, with TRBD1 matching over 9 bases. The CDR3 extends over 16 amino acids. Trimming at V came to 5 bases and at J to 2 bases, leaving 10 bases not matched to a gene. CDR1 SEHNR and CDR2 FQNEAQ come from the germline V gene (reference sequence). The DNA of the CDR3 is TGTGCCAGCAGCCTTCCGGGACAGGGAGCTACCTACGAGCAGTACTTC. It yields the protein CASSLPGQGATYEQYF.

This chain joins TRBV19 and TRBJ2-2, with 8 bases matching TRBD2. Looked up from germline, CDR1 is LNHDA and CDR2 is SQIVND (reference sequence). After removal of 3 bases from V and 1 base from J, the junction contained 1 base not matched to a gene. The CDR3 is 15 amino acids. CDR3 sequence: CASSMGTRNTGELFF. The CDR3, as DNA: TGTGCCAGTAGTATGGGGACTAGGAACACCGGGGAGCTGTTTTTT.

Of note for this clone: Different DNA sequences within this sample yield the same CDR3. The chain combines TRBV9 with TRBJ2-7; TRBD2 agrees at 11 bases. CDR1 is SGDLS, CDR2 YYNGEE, per germline. CDR3 length: 14 amino acids. Trimming removed 2 bases from V and 4 bases from J; junction bases left unmatched: 2. Here the CDR3 reads CASSVGTSGYEQYF. The CDR3, as DNA: TGTGCCAGCAGCGTGGGGACTAGCGGTTACGAGCAGTACTTC.

The chain recombines TRBV5-1 with TRBJ2-7; TRBD2 might be the D (5 bases). Trimming took 5 bases from V and 3 from J, leaving 12 bases between them. Germline V lookup: CDR1 SGHRS, CDR2 YFSETQ. This CDR3 spans 13 amino acids. CDR3 loop: CASRGQAGYEQYF. CDR3 in DNA: TGCGCCAGCAGAGGGCAGGCGGGCTACGAGCAGTACTTC.

The chain couples TRBV29-1 to TRBJ2-7; D call uncertain. CDR1 is SQVTM and CDR2 is ANQGSEA in the germline V gene. V was clipped by 4 bases and J by 7 bases, with 17 bases between them. The CDR3 has 13 residues. In DNA, the CDR3 is TGCAGCGTTGGAATCCTCCGGGCCGCTGAGCAGTACTTC. Translated: CSVGILRAAEQYF.

CDR3 sequence: CASSLGRLAGDLTHPQETQYF. The CDR3 DNA follows: TGCGCCAGCAGCTTGGGGAGACTAGCGGGAGACCTCACCCACCCCCAAGAGACCCAGTACTTC. V is TRBV5-1 and J is TRBJ2-5; 12 positions match TRBD2. V shed 0 bases, J shed 1 base, and the junction held 16 bases outside the gene matches. Germline V gene sequence: CDR1 SGHRS, CDR2 YFSETQ. CDR3 length: 21 amino acids. Full variable domain (outside the CDR3, taken from reference TRBV5-1 and TRBJ2-5): KAGVTQTPRYLIKTRGQQVTLSCSPISGHRSVSWYQQTPGQGLQFLFEYFSETQRNKGNFPGRFSGRQFSNSRSEMNVSTLELGDSALYLCASSLGRLAGDLTHPQETQYFGPGTRLLVL.

The V gene is TRBV11-2, the J gene TRBJ2-1, with 16 nucleotides matching TRBD2. V was pared by 5 bases and J by 8 bases, with 15 bases of the junction left unmatched. CDR1 SGHAT and CDR2 FQNNGV come from the germline V gene. The CDR3 runs 19 residues. The DNA for the CDR3 is TGTGCCAGCAGCCCGACCCCGGGACTAGCGGGAGGGCCCGGGGATGAGCAGTTCTTC. The encoded protein is CASSPTPGLAGGPGDEQFF.

This clone was recorded only once. The chain links TRBV9 to TRBJ2-3; 13 bases are shared with TRBD2. V dropped 7 bases and J dropped 0; count of bases not matched to a gene: 5. The CDR3 is 16 residues long. From germline, CDR1 is SGDLS and CDR2 YYNGEE. CDR3 protein: CASGTSGAPSTDTQYF. The CDR3 DNA reads TGTGCCAGCGGGACTAGCGGGGCGCCTAGCACAGATACGCAGTATTTT.

The genes are TRBV27 and TRBJ2-7, with D maybe TRBD1 (6 bases). The CDR3 covers 16 residues. From germline, CDR1 is MNHEY and CDR2 SMNVEV (reference sequence). The V end was cut by 2 bases, the J end by 3 bases, with 17 bases between. CDR3 sequence reads: CASSLGAGAPDYEQYF. The CDR3 coding sequence is TGTGCCAGCAGTTTAGGGGCAGGGGCGCCCGACTACGAGCAGTACTTC.

The V gene is TRBV4-1, the J gene TRBJ1-1; 9 bases are shared with TRBD1. The V gene end was trimmed by 2 bases and the J gene end by 4 bases; junction bases not matched to a gene: 5. Germline CDR1 is MGHRA and CDR2 is YSYEKL. The CDR3 contains 15 residues. The CDR3 coding sequence is TGCGCCAGCAGCCAACGACAGGGGGGGGGCACTGAAGCTTTCTTT. Protein: CASSQRQGGGTEAFF.